This T cell receptor beta chain was obtained from a study of CD8 T cells in ankylosing spondylitis. General study findings and limits: Disease-linked clones reportedly concentrated significantly in matched ankylosing spondylitis synovial fluid. What seemed typical of ankylosing spondylitis blood was a TCR beta motif built from several highly homologous variants. Clones that were linked to disease were CD8+ and were relatively rare in peripheral blood.

Generation of TCR beta libraries employed quantitative 5'-RACE incorporating molecular barcodes. TCRdb analysed the 5' RACE reads with MiXCR anew, one entry per CDR3 protein. The sample has some 46,000 distinct CDR3 sequences, roughly 9.6% seen once; the top ten hold roughly 1.3%. Notes on this clonotype: The antigen remains undetermined.

Per germline, CDR1 KGHSH and CDR2 LQKENI. CDR3 length: 19 amino acids. Germline trimming cut 4 bases from V and 7 bases from J; bases unmatched to any gene: 21. The V gene is TRBV18, the J gene TRBJ2-7, with TRBD1 identical over 11 bases. Sequencing was carried out using blood, either unsorted or a sorted T cell fraction (not recorded which). The TCR sequence derives from a male donor with ankylosing spondylitis or in good health (not recorded which). CDR3 residues: CASSLTGTGGVGIVGEQYF. The CDR3, as DNA: TGTGCCAGCTCACTCACCGGGACAGGGGGAGTTGGGATTGTTGGGGAGCAGTACTTC.